The rows below give T cell receptor beta chains drawn from one sample of a study of control samples from healthy donors and cancer patients. Assay: immunoSEQ multiplex PCR; the TCRdb copy retains only in-frame clones and omits some. The repertoire consists of some 120,000 clones, with 75% to 95% occurring once and the leading ten covering about 9%. Sequenced sample: blood. The receptors stem from a man aged 18 to 30 in good health. CDR3s include the opening cysteine and the closing phenylalanine or tryptophan. D genes are given only for firm matches. Clone size, where shown, is once, few, many, or a class for clones that have expanded.

CDR3 protein: CASSVGGTGIYEQYF
CDR3 DNA: TGTGCCAGCAGCGTAGGTGGGACAGGGATCTACGAGCAGTACTTC
J gene: TRBJ2-7
clone size: few
CDR3 length: 15
V gene: TRBV9
D gene: TRBD1

CDR3 protein: CASQRDSGTGELFF
CDR3 DNA: TGCGCCAGCCAAAGGGACAGCGGAACCGGGGAGCTGTTTTTT
J gene: TRBJ2-2
clone size: once
CDR3 length: 14
V gene: TRBV10-1
D gene: TRBD1

CDR3 protein: CASSLLGGTDTQYF
CDR3 DNA: TGTGCCAGCAGCCTTTTGGGAGGCACAGATACGCAGTATTTT
J gene: TRBJ2-3
clone size: NA
CDR3 length: 14
V gene: TRBV6-5
D gene: NA

CDR3 protein: CASSFSDVYEQYF
CDR3 DNA: TGTGCCAGCAGCTTCAGTGACGTATACGAGCAGTACTTC
J gene: TRBJ2-7
clone size: NA
CDR3 length: 13
V gene: TRBV11-2
D gene: NA

CDR3 protein: CASSYAGTANTGELFF
CDR3 DNA: TGTGCCAGCAGTTATGCCGGGACTGCGAACACCGGGGAGCTGTTTTTT
J gene: TRBJ2-2
clone size: NA
CDR3 length: 16
V gene: TRBV9
D gene: NA

CDR3 protein: CASSQGQGAMNTEAFF
CDR3 DNA: TGTGCCAGCTCACAGGGACAGGGGGCGATGAACACTGAAGCTTTCTTT
J gene: TRBJ1-1
clone size: NA
CDR3 length: 16
V gene: TRBV18
D gene: TRBD1

CDR3 protein: CASSLDGNTGELFF
CDR3 DNA: TGTGCCAGCAGCTTAGACGGTAACACCGGGGAGCTGTTTTTT
J gene: TRBJ2-2
clone size: NA
CDR3 length: 14
V gene: TRBV7-2
D gene: NA

CDR3 protein: CASSQLQDRGSSNSPLHF
CDR3 DNA: TGCGCCAGCAGCCAACTACAGGACAGGGGGAGTAGTAATTCACCCCTCCACTTT
J gene: TRBJ1-6
clone size: few
CDR3 length: 18
V gene: TRBV4-1
D gene: TRBD1

CDR3 protein: CASSWGQGDTQYF
CDR3 DNA: TGTGCCAGCAGCTGGGGACAGGGCGATACGCAGTATTTT
J gene: TRBJ2-3
clone size: NA
CDR3 length: 13
V gene: TRBV5-6
D gene: TRBD1

CDR3 protein: CASSSRGKGGEQYF
CDR3 DNA: TGTGCCAGCAGTTCCAGGGGTAAAGGGGGCGAGCAGTACTTC
J gene: TRBJ2-7
clone size: NA
CDR3 length: 14
V gene: TRBV27
D gene: NA

CDR3 protein: CASSLTRGGRETQYF
CDR3 DNA: TGTGCCAGCAGCCTAACGCGGGGGGGCAGGGAGACCCAGTACTTC
J gene: TRBJ2-5
clone size: few
CDR3 length: 15
V gene: TRBV3-1/TRBV3-2
D gene: TRBD2

CDR3 protein: CAISESMGSRGATNEKLFF
CDR3 DNA: TGTGCCATCAGTGAGTCGATGGGATCAAGGGGAGCAACTAATGAAAAACTGTTTTTT
J gene: TRBJ1-4
clone size: NA
CDR3 length: 19
V gene: TRBV10-3
D gene: NA

CDR3 protein: CASSQGQVVGYTF
CDR3 DNA: TGTGCCAGCAGCCAAGGACAGGTGGTGGGCTACACCTTC
J gene: TRBJ1-2
clone size: NA
CDR3 length: 13
V gene: TRBV3-1/TRBV3-2
D gene: NA

CDR3 protein: CASSLGQGDNEQFF
CDR3 DNA: TGCGCCAGCAGCCTAGGACAGGGGGACAATGAGCAGTTCTTC
J gene: TRBJ2-1
clone size: NA
CDR3 length: 14
V gene: TRBV5-1
D gene: TRBD1

CDR3 protein: CASSVVGPRNQPQHF
CDR3 DNA: TGTGCCAGCTCAGTTGTAGGACCCCGCAATCAGCCCCAGCATTTT
J gene: TRBJ1-5
clone size: NA
CDR3 length: 15
V gene: TRBV18
D gene: NA

CDR3 protein: CASSPRTGLYYGYTF
CDR3 DNA: TGTGCCAGTAGTCCGCGGACAGGGTTGTACTATGGCTACACCTTC
J gene: TRBJ1-2
clone size: NA
CDR3 length: 15
V gene: TRBV19
D gene: TRBD1

CDR3 protein: CASSEDVWGGADEQYF
CDR3 DNA: TGTGCCAGCAGTGAAGATGTATGGGGGGGGGCCGACGAGCAGTACTTC
J gene: TRBJ2-7
clone size: NA
CDR3 length: 16
V gene: TRBV6-1
D gene: NA

CDR3 protein: CASSLGGNTEAFF
CDR3 DNA: TGTGCCAGCAGTTTGGGGGGGAACACTGAAGCTTTCTTT
J gene: TRBJ1-1
clone size: NA
CDR3 length: 13
V gene: TRBV28
D gene: NA

CDR3 protein: CASSSGPATYEQYF
CDR3 DNA: TGTGCCAGCAGCTCCGGGCCGGCTACCTACGAGCAGTACTTC
J gene: TRBJ2-7
clone size: NA
CDR3 length: 14
V gene: TRBV27
D gene: NA

CDR3 protein: CASSGPNFNQPQHF
CDR3 DNA: TGTGCCAGCAGCGGACCGAATTTCAATCAGCCCCAGCATTTT
J gene: TRBJ1-5
clone size: once
CDR3 length: 14
V gene: TRBV2
D gene: NA

CDR3 protein: CASSHSGMDEKLFF
CDR3 DNA: TGCGCCAGCAGCCACAGCGGGATGGATGAAAAACTGTTTTTT
J gene: TRBJ1-4
clone size: NA
CDR3 length: 14
V gene: TRBV4-1
D gene: NA

CDR3 protein: CASSLTGYGYTF
CDR3 DNA: TGTGCCAGCAGCTTGACAGGGTATGGCTACACCTTC
J gene: TRBJ1-2
clone size: NA
CDR3 length: 12
V gene: TRBV5-4
D gene: NA

CDR3 protein: CASSLDYVLNTEAFF
CDR3 DNA: TGCGCCAGCAGCTTGGACTATGTTCTCAACACTGAAGCTTTCTTT
J gene: TRBJ1-1
clone size: NA
CDR3 length: 15
V gene: TRBV5-1
D gene: NA

CDR3 protein: CASSPGGNYGYTF
CDR3 DNA: TGTGCCAGCAGCCCCGGGGGTAACTATGGCTACACCTTC
J gene: TRBJ1-2
clone size: once
CDR3 length: 13
V gene: TRBV3-1/TRBV3-2
D gene: NA

CDR3 protein: CASSPLTGIGNTIYF
CDR3 DNA: TGTGCCAGCAGCCCCTTGACAGGGATAGGAAACACCATATATTTT
J gene: TRBJ1-3
clone size: NA
CDR3 length: 15
V gene: TRBV11-2
D gene: TRBD1

CDR3 protein: CASRATRGSADTQYF
CDR3 DNA: TGTGCCAGCAGGGCGACTAGGGGGTCTGCAGATACGCAGTATTTT
J gene: TRBJ2-3
clone size: NA
CDR3 length: 15
V gene: TRBV2
D gene: NA

CDR3 protein: CASSSGQGPEAFF
CDR3 DNA: TGTGCCAGCAGTTCCGGACAGGGGCCTGAAGCTTTCTTT
J gene: TRBJ1-1
clone size: NA
CDR3 length: 13
V gene: TRBV5-4
D gene: TRBD1

CDR3 protein: CASSPRTSTDTQYF
CDR3 DNA: TGTGCCAGCAGCCCACGGACTAGCACAGATACGCAGTATTTT
J gene: TRBJ2-3
clone size: NA
CDR3 length: 14
V gene: TRBV14
D gene: NA

CDR3 protein: CSVVAATNTGELFF
CDR3 DNA: TGCAGCGTTGTGGCGGCTACGAACACCGGGGAGCTGTTTTTT
J gene: TRBJ2-2
clone size: NA
CDR3 length: 14
V gene: TRBV29-1
D gene: NA

CDR3 protein: CASSRDGIGRTEAFF
CDR3 DNA: TGTGCCAGCAGCCGGGACGGCATTGGGCGCACTGAAGCTTTCTTT
J gene: TRBJ1-1
clone size: NA
CDR3 length: 15
V gene: TRBV7-3
D gene: NA

CDR3 protein: CASSEYGRNTEAFF
CDR3 DNA: TGTGCCAGCAGTGAATATGGCAGAAACACTGAAGCTTTCTTT
J gene: TRBJ1-1
clone size: NA
CDR3 length: 14
V gene: TRBV2
D gene: NA

CDR3 protein: CASSTTAALSGNTIYF
CDR3 DNA: TGTGCCAGTAGTACGACAGCGGCCCTTTCTGGAAACACCATATATTTT
J gene: TRBJ1-3
clone size: NA
CDR3 length: 16
V gene: TRBV19
D gene: NA

CDR3 protein: CASSLAPGQTYNEQFF
CDR3 DNA: TGCGCCAGCAGCTTGGCCCCGGGACAGACCTACAATGAGCAGTTCTTC
J gene: TRBJ2-1
clone size: NA
CDR3 length: 16
V gene: TRBV5-1
D gene: TRBD1

CDR3 protein: CASSLGTYGYTF
CDR3 DNA: TGTGCCAGCAGCTTAGGGACCTATGGCTACACCTTC
J gene: TRBJ1-2
clone size: NA
CDR3 length: 12
V gene: TRBV13
D gene: NA

CDR3 protein: CASSAHPGTANTGELFF
CDR3 DNA: TGTGCCAGCAGCGCCCATCCCGGGACAGCGAACACCGGGGAGCTGTTTTTT
J gene: TRBJ2-2
clone size: NA
CDR3 length: 17
V gene: TRBV7-2
D gene: TRBD1

CDR3 protein: CASSPYLRLNTEAFF
CDR3 DNA: TGTGCCAGCAGCCCCTATCTCAGGCTGAACACTGAAGCTTTCTTT
J gene: TRBJ1-1
clone size: NA
CDR3 length: 15
V gene: TRBV3-1/TRBV3-2
D gene: NA

CDR3 protein: CASSFGTGDNSPLHF
CDR3 DNA: TGTGCCAGCAGCTTTGGGACAGGGGATAATTCACCCCTCCACTTT
J gene: TRBJ1-6
clone size: NA
CDR3 length: 15
V gene: TRBV5-5
D gene: TRBD1

CDR3 protein: CASKRGPTGELFF
CDR3 DNA: TGCGCCAGCAAGAGGGGGCCCACCGGGGAGCTGTTTTTT
J gene: TRBJ2-2
clone size: NA
CDR3 length: 13
V gene: TRBV10-2
D gene: TRBD1

CDR3 protein: CAISLGTSNTGELFF
CDR3 DNA: TGTGCCATTTCCCTCGGGACATCAAACACCGGGGAGCTGTTTTTT
J gene: TRBJ2-2
clone size: NA
CDR3 length: 15
V gene: TRBV10-3
D gene: NA

CDR3 protein: CASSEGGSGATDTQYF
CDR3 DNA: TGTGCCAGCAGTGAAGGAGGTAGCGGGGCTACAGATACGCAGTATTTT
J gene: TRBJ2-3
clone size: few
CDR3 length: 16
V gene: TRBV6-4
D gene: TRBD2

CDR3 protein: CAISEGSQETQYF
CDR3 DNA: TGTGCCATCAGTGAGGGTTCCCAAGAGACCCAGTACTTC
J gene: TRBJ2-5
clone size: NA
CDR3 length: 13
V gene: TRBV10-3
D gene: NA

CDR3 protein: CASVSFGAGGASGQGYTF
CDR3 DNA: TGTGCCAGCGTTTCCTTCGGGGCAGGGGGCGCATCAGGGCAGGGCTACACCTTC
J gene: TRBJ1-2
clone size: NA
CDR3 length: 18
V gene: TRBV27
D gene: TRBD1

CDR3 protein: CASSRTGGSYEQYF
CDR3 DNA: TGTGCCAGTTCCCGGACAGGAGGATCCTACGAGCAGTACTTC
J gene: TRBJ2-7
clone size: NA
CDR3 length: 14
V gene: TRBV19
D gene: TRBD1

CDR3 protein: CASSRQDNYGYTF
CDR3 DNA: TGTGCCAGCAGCCGACAGGATAACTATGGCTACACCTTC
J gene: TRBJ1-2
clone size: NA
CDR3 length: 13
V gene: TRBV6-6
D gene: NA

CDR3 protein: CASRQASGNTIYF
CDR3 DNA: TGTGCCAGCCGACAGGCATCTGGAAACACCATATATTTT
J gene: TRBJ1-3
clone size: NA
CDR3 length: 13
V gene: TRBV5-5
D gene: NA

CDR3 protein: CASIGARGKTEAFF
CDR3 DNA: TGCGCCAGCATTGGGGCGCGGGGAAAGACTGAAGCTTTCTTT
J gene: TRBJ1-1
clone size: NA
CDR3 length: 14
V gene: TRBV5-1
D gene: NA